These 17 T cell receptor beta chains were sequenced from one sample in a study of blood T cells in healthy people across ages. Primers used in a second PCR of about 6 to 11 cycles were a sample-barcoded 5' primer and a J-beta primer mix. From the 5' RACE reads, TCRdb called clonotypes with MiXCR, one entry per CDR3 protein. Of around 1,900,000 distinct CDR3 sequences in the sample, around 40% were seen once. Material: blood. The receptors were gathered from a human donor in good health.

V gene TRBV27 combines with J gene TRBJ1-1; TRBD1 aligns across 8 bases. CDR3 length: 13 amino acids. The V and J ends lost 8 bases and 1 base, in that order; junction bases with no gene match: 3. CDR1 is MNHEY and CDR2 is SMNVEV in the germline V gene (reference sequence). The CDR3 nucleotides are TGTGCCAGCCATACAGGGGGGAACACTGAAGCTTTCTTT. Its protein is CASHTGGNTEAFF.

This clonotype has a count of ten or more. The chain employs TRBV29-1 and TRBJ1-1; D gene ambiguous. The germline V gene encodes CDR1 SQVTM and CDR2 ANQGSEA. The CDR3 loop spans 13 amino acids. The V end lost 4 bases, the J end lost 0 bases, and 9 bases lay between the germline ends. The CDR3 region has the DNA TGCAGCGTTGCCGGACTTATGAACACTGAAGCTTTCTTT. This encodes CSVAGLMNTEAFF.

This chain links TRBV19 with TRBJ1-4, with D maybe TRBD1 (5 bases). V was cut by 6 bases and J by 1 base, with 18 bases left in between. CDR3 length equals 17 residues. Germline CDR1 is LNHDA and CDR2 is SQIVND (reference sequence). CDR3 protein: CASRGGARAETNEKLFF. The DNA for the CDR3 is TGTGCCAGTAGAGGAGGGGCCAGGGCGGAAACTAATGAAAAACTGTTTTTT.

V and J are TRBV4-1 and TRBJ1-1; D remains ambiguous. Deletions cut 3 bases from V and 3 bases from J, with 14 bases between. Germline CDR1 MGHRA, CDR2 YSYEKL. This CDR3 spans 15 amino acids. CDR3 loop: CASSHPWKEDTEAFF. In DNA, the CDR3 is TGCGCCAGCAGCCACCCCTGGAAGGAGGACACTGAAGCTTTCTTT.

This clonotype was counted a single time. This rearrangement joins TRBV7-2 to TRBJ1-1; no clear D. Trimming left V 2 bases short and J 5 bases short, with 24 bases between. The CDR3 totals 18 residues. The germline CDR1 and CDR2 sequences are SGHTA and FQGNSA. CDR3 in amino acids: CASSLRAIERAFMTEAFF. The DNA for the CDR3 is TGTGCCAGCAGCTTAAGGGCCATTGAAAGGGCCTTCATGACTGAAGCTTTCTTT.

This clonotype was counted between two and nine times. The chain combines TRBV4-2 with TRBJ2-2, with D hard to call. Trimming pared 4 bases from V and 1 base from J, leaving 10 bases between. The CDR3 contains 15 residues. Germline CDR1 reads LGHNA; CDR2 reads YNFKEQ. CDR3 in amino acids: CASSPFLRNTGELFF. The DNA of the CDR3 is TGTGCCAGCAGCCCCTTCCTCAGGAACACCGGGGAGCTGTTTTTT.

In its sample, this clonotype was seen many times. The V gene is TRBV4-3, the J gene TRBJ2-7; D might be TRBD1 (6 bases). From germline, CDR1 is LGHNA and CDR2 YSLEER. Trimming removed 4 bases from V and 0 bases from J, with 10 bases in between. This CDR3 comprises 14 residues. CDR3 sequence (DNA): TGCGCCAGCAGCCCTAGGACAGCCTCCTACGAGCAGTACTTC. It yields the protein CASSPRTASYEQYF.

This clonotype turned up a few times. The chain joins TRBV20-1 to TRBJ2-5; D might be TRBD1 (5 bases). Trimming removed 3 bases from V and 4 bases from J, with 18 bases in between. Germline CDR1 reads DFQATT; CDR2 reads SNEGSKA (reference sequence). The CDR3 has 15 amino acids. The CDR3 region is CSASQATSDIETQYF. In nucleotides, the CDR3 is TGCAGTGCTAGCCAGGCCACCTCGGACATAGAGACCCAGTACTTC.

This chain joins TRBV28 and TRBJ2-7, with 8 bases that match TRBD1. V lost 4 bases, J lost 0 bases, and 5 bases stayed unmatched. Germline CDR1 MDHEN, CDR2 SYDVKM. The CDR3 spans 15 residues. The CDR3 reads CASSSPGQVSYEQYF. The CDR3 DNA reads TGTGCCAGCAGTTCACCGGGACAGGTCTCCTACGAGCAGTACTTC.

There are a few counts of this clonotype. This sequence joins TRBV21-1 and TRBJ2-1; the table's D call, TRBD1, was not checked against the DNA. TRBV21-1 is a recognized pseudogene. The CDR3 length is 15 residues. CDR3 region: CASSAPGHPYNEQFF. The CDR3, as DNA: TGTGCCAGCAGCGCTCCGGGGCACCCCTACAATGAGCAGTTCTTC.

The chain uses TRBV27 and TRBJ1-2, with 10 bases fitting TRBD1. The V and J ends lost 3 bases and 7 bases, in that order; junction bases with no gene match: 5. Germline CDR1 reads MNHEY; CDR2 reads SMNVEV (reference sequence). The CDR3 is 14 residues long. CDR3 DNA sequence: TGTGCCAGCAGTTTGACAGGGGGCTGGTCTGGCTACACCTTC. It translates to CASSLTGGWSGYTF.

V usage is TRBV5-1 and J usage is TRBJ1-2; no clear D gene. The V gene lost 4 bases and the J gene lost 4 bases, with 14 bases spanning the gap. This CDR3 has 14 amino acids. Germline CDR1 and CDR2: SGHRS and YFSETQ. Here the CDR3 reads CASSPTLGFYGYTF. The CDR3 region has the DNA TGCGCCAGCAGCCCAACCCTAGGATTCTATGGCTACACCTTC.

Of note for this clonotype: The junction departs from germline at one end; a sequencing error may be responsible. This chain links TRBV4-1 with TRBJ2-1, with TRBD2 identical over 7 bases. CDR3 length: 16 residues. CDR1 MGHRA and CDR2 YSYEKL come from the germline V gene. The CDR3 DNA reads TGCGCCAGCAGTCCATGGGGGGGAGGATACCCCAATGGGCAGTTCTTC. Protein product: CASSPWGGGYPNGQFF.

This clonotype was observed a handful of times. The chain employs TRBV29-1 and TRBJ2-5; either TRBD1 or TRBD2 may fit D (6 bases each). Germline V lookup: CDR1 SQVTM, CDR2 ANQGSEA. This CDR3 has 12 amino acids. V was pared by 6 bases and J by 11 bases, with 19 bases between. CDR3 bases: TGCAGCGTCCGCCCCAGCAGAGGGGGGCAGTACTTC. It codes for CSVRPSRGGQYF.

Ten or more counts support this clonotype. V and J are TRBV4-3 and TRBJ2-1, with TRBD2 as a possible D gene (5 bases). The germline CDR1 and CDR2 sequences are LGHNA and YSLEER. The CDR3 sequence is 14 residues long. The V end lost 4 bases, the J end lost 9 bases, and 16 bases lay between the germline ends. The CDR3 loop is CASSPNRLGGEQFF. Written as DNA, the CDR3 is TGCGCCAGCAGCCCTAATCGGCTCGGAGGTGAGCAGTTCTTC.

The V call is TRBV7-8, the J call TRBJ1-2; a possible D gene is TRBD1 (6 bases). CDR3 size: 14 residues. Germline CDR1 is SGHVS and CDR2 is FQNEAQ. Between the trimmed V and J ends, which lost 3 bases and 4 bases, there was a span of 12 bases. CDR3 protein: CASSFRQAIYGYTF. In nucleotides, the CDR3 is TGTGCCAGCAGCTTTAGACAGGCGATCTATGGCTACACCTTC.

The chain links TRBV6-5 to TRBJ1-4, with D unresolved. The V gene's germline CDR1 is MNHEY and CDR2 SVGAGI. CDR3 size: 13 residues. V dropped 4 bases and J dropped 4 bases, with 7 bases sitting between them. CDR3 sequence reads: CASSWALNEKLFF. The CDR3 region has the DNA TGTGCCAGCAGTTGGGCCCTTAATGAAAAACTGTTTTTT.